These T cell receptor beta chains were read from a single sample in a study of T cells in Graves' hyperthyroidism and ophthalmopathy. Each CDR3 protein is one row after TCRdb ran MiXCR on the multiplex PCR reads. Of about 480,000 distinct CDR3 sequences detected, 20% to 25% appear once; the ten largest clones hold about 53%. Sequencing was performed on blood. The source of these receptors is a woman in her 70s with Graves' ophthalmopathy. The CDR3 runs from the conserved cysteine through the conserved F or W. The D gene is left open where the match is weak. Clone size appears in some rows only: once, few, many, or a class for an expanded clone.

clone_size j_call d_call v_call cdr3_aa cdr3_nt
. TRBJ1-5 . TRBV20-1 CSARVRGKGSGNQPQHF TGCAGTGCTAGGGTACGCGGAAAGGGAAGCGGCAATCAGCCCCAGCATTTT
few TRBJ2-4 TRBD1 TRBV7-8 CASSLGDRVKNIQYF TGTGCCAGCAGCTTAGGGGACAGGGTAAAAAACATTCAGTACTTC
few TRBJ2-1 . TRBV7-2 CASSGAGFGEQFF TGTGCCAGCAGTGGGGCAGGGTTTGGTGAGCAGTTCTTC
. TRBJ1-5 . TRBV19 CASRYFVTGDQPQHF TGTGCCAGTAGGTATTTTGTGACTGGAGATCAGCCCCAGCATTTT
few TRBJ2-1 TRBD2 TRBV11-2 CASSLGLAGLYNEQFF TGTGCCAGCAGCTTAGGGCTAGCGGGACTATACAATGAGCAGTTCTTC
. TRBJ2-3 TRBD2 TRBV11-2 CASSLRTSPTDTQYF TGTGCCAGCAGCCTCCGGACTAGTCCCACAGATACGCAGTATTTT
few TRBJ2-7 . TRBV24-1 CATSVLATYEQYF TGTGCCACCAGTGTCTTAGCGACCTACGAGCAGTACTTC
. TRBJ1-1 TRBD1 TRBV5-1 CASREGQGTRTEAFF TGCGCCAGCAGGGAGGGACAGGGCACAAGAACTGAAGCTTTCTTT
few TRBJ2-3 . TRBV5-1 CASSSGSGSTDTQYF TGCGCCAGCAGCTCGGGTAGCGGTTCCACAGATACGCAGTATTTT
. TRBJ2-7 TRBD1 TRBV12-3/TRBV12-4 CASSPLRQGVEQYF TGTGCCAGCAGTCCCCTGAGACAGGGGGTCGAGCAGTACTTC
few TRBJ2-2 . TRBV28 CASNSAGYGELFF TGTGCCAGCAACTCCGCAGGGTACGGGGAGCTGTTTTTT
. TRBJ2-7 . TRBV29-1 CSVAEGIVYEQYF TGCAGCGTGGCTGAGGGGATTGTGTACGAGCAGTACTTC
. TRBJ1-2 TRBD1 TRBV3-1 CASSQPGTGFGYTF TGTGCCAGCAGCCAGCCCGGGACAGGGTTTGGCTACACCTTC
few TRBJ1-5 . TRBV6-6 CASSYATEAYANQPQHF TGTGCCAGCAGTTACGCCACGGAAGCCTACGCTAATCAGCCCCAGCATTTT
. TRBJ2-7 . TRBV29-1 CSVAGVGDYEQYF TGCAGCGTTGCAGGGGTAGGGGACTACGAGCAGTACTTC
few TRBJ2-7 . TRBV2 CASSEVSPLGYEQYF TGTGCCAGCAGTGAAGTGTCGCCTCTAGGCTACGAGCAGTACTTC
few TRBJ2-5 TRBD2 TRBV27 CASSLAGRKETQYF TGTGCCAGCAGCCTAGCGGGGCGGAAAGAGACCCAGTACTTC
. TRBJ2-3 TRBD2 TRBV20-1 CSAREGGSAQIAQYF TGCAGTGCTAGAGAGGGAGGGAGTGCACAGATAGCGCAGTATTTT
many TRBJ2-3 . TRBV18 CASSPIDTQYF TGTGCCAGCTCACCAATAGATACGCAGTATTTT
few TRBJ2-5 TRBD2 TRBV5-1 CASSPGLAGRLETQYF TGCGCCAGCAGCCCGGGACTAGCGGGCCGCCTCGAGACCCAGTACTTC
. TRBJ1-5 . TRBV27 CASWFMGLGNQPQHF TGTGCCAGCTGGTTTATGGGGTTGGGCAATCAGCCCCAGCATTTT
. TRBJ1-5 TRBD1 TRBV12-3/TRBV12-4 CASRKGTGSNQPQHF TGTGCCAGCAGGAAAGGGACAGGGAGTAATCAGCCCCAGCATTTT
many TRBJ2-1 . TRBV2 CASSDRDTHEQFF TGTGCCAGCAGTGATAGGGACACACACGAGCAGTTCTTC
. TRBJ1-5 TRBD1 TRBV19 CATSGGQNQPQHF TGTGCCACATCAGGGGGACAAAATCAGCCCCAGCATTTT
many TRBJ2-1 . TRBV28 CASSLSGNSYNEQFF TGTGCCAGCAGTTTATCCGGAAACTCCTACAATGAGCAGTTCTTC
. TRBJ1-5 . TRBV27 CASSSAGEPQHF TGTGCCAGCAGCTCTGCCGGCGAGCCCCAGCATTTT
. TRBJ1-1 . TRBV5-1 CASSQDSTEAFF TGCGCCAGCAGCCAGGACAGCACTGAAGCTTTCTTT
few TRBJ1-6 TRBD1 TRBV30 CAWGGQVGSPLHF TGTGCCTGGGGAGGACAGGTGGGTTCACCCCTCCACTTT
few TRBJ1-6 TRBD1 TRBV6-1 CASSSRGTGNSPLHF TGTGCCAGCAGTTCGCGAGGGACAGGGAATTCACCCCTCCACTTT
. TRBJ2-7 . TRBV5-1 CASSRDSAYEQYF TGCGCCAGCAGCCGGGACTCCGCCTACGAGCAGTACTTC
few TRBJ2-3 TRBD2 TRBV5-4 CASSYGREGPGTQYF TGTGCCAGCAGCTATGGGCGGGAGGGCCCGGGTACGCAGTATTTT